Presented here are 17 T cell receptor beta chains from one specimen sequenced in a study of blood T cell repertoires in COVID-19. Repertoires were generated with immunoSEQ multiplex PCR, while TCRdb's copy carries only in-frame clones and drops some. The sample yields roughly 100,000 clones, roughly four fifths seen once. Material for sequencing was peripheral blood. All receptors come from a woman older than 75 with active or convalescent COVID-19.

As regards this clone: Relative to the germline gene, one junction end is altered; a read error may explain this. The V call is TRBV7-7, the J call TRBJ2-5; D is perhaps TRBD2 (5 bases). The CDR3 totals 15 residues. CDR1 and CDR2 from the germline V gene are SSHAT and FNYEAQ (reference sequence). The CDR3 protein is CASSLGGLSQETQYF. The CDR3 DNA reads TGTGCTAGCAGCTTAGGCGGACTGTCGCAAGAGACCCAGTACTTC. Variable domain in full (rest from reference TRBV7-7 and TRBJ2-5): GAGVSQSPRYKVTKRGQDVTLRCDPISSHATLYWYQQALGQGPEFLTYFNYEAQPDKSGLPSDRFSAERPEGSISTLTIQRTEQRDSAMYRCASSLGGLSQETQYFGPGTRLLVL.

This sequence joins TRBV14 and TRBJ1-6; D is unclear. From germline, CDR1 is SGHDN and CDR2 FVKESK. V lost 4 bases, J lost 7 bases, and 14 bases lay in between. The CDR3 has 15 residues. The CDR3 DNA reads as TGTGCCAGCAGCCCCCTTGGACTGGGAAATTCACCCCTCCACTTT. This codes for CASSPLGLGNSPLHF.

A single count supports this clone. The chain carries TRBV3-1 (or the pseudogene TRBV3-2) and TRBJ2-3; tentative D call: TRBD2 (5 bases). Germline assignment: CDR1 LGHDT and CDR2 YNNKEL (reference sequence). V lost 0 bases and J 6 bases, leaving 16 bases between the germline ends. The CDR3 has 16 amino acids. The CDR3 sequence is CASSQDESRAGDTQYF. The CDR3 DNA follows: TGTGCCAGCAGCCAAGATGAGTCGAGGGCTGGGGATACGCAGTATTTT.

V gene TRBV3-1 (or the pseudogene TRBV3-2) combines with J gene TRBJ2-7; 11 nucleotides match TRBD2. Looked up from germline, CDR1 is LGHDT and CDR2 is YNNKEL (reference sequence). The CDR3 has 23 residues. J was trimmed by 2 bases and V by 0 bases; bases with no gene match: 24. The CDR3 nucleotides read TGTGCCAGCAGCCAAGAGTGGCCACCTTTAGGGGCTAGCGGGGGGCGACCTACCTACGAGCAGTACTTC. The encoded protein is CASSQEWPPLGASGGRPTYEQYF.

The DNA for the CDR3 is TGTGCCAGTAGTATAGGAGCGGGAGGGCCTAAACTGGGGGCCAACGTCCTGACTTTC. Translation: CASSIGAGGPKLGANVLTF. The chain employs TRBV19 and TRBJ2-6; the match to TRBD2 covers 10 bases. Germline CDR1 LNHDA, CDR2 SQIVND (reference sequence). CDR3 size: 19 residues. V gave up 1 base and J gave up 4 bases; unmatched junction bases: 10.

This chain links TRBV5-4 with TRBJ1-2, with 7 bases matching TRBD1. V shed 2 bases and J 2 bases; nucleotides not matched to a gene: 6. This CDR3 contains 15 residues. CDR1 SGHNT and CDR2 YYREEE come from the germline V gene (reference sequence). The CDR3 protein is CASSFELTGNYGYTF. The CDR3 DNA sequence: TGTGCCAGCAGCTTCGAATTGACAGGGAACTATGGCTACACCTTC.

The chain has TRBV7-2 and TRBJ2-7, with D unresolved. V was clipped by 4 bases and J by 5 bases, with 15 bases between them. Germline CDR1 and CDR2: SGHTA and FQGNSA. CDR3 length: 14 amino acids. CDR3 in DNA: TGTGCCAGCAGCTCCTTTATGGCGGCCCACGAGCAGTACTTC. Residues: CASSSFMAAHEQYF.

This clone was seen more than once but under ten times. The chain links TRBV7-2 to TRBJ2-7; 12 bases align to TRBD1. The length of the CDR3 is 17 residues. V gave up 1 base and J gave up 7 bases; unmatched junction bases: 11. CDR1 is SGHTA, CDR2 FQGNSA, per germline. CDR3 DNA sequence: TGTGCCAGCAGCTTAGTGGCTATGGGACAGGGGGCGTGGGAGCAGTACTTC. Protein: CASSLVAMGQGAWEQYF.

The rearrangement links TRBV9 to TRBJ1-6; 7 bases map to TRBD1. The ends lost 3 bases at V and 9 bases at J; junction bases unmatched: 9. The germline V gene has CDR1 SGDLS and CDR2 YYNGEE. This CDR3 contains 15 residues. The CDR3 protein is CASSGRGREGSPLHF. CDR3 nucleotides: TGTGCCAGCAGCGGAAGGGGGCGCGAAGGTTCACCCCTCCACTTT.

The rearrangement joins TRBV5-6 to TRBJ2-3; 7 nucleotides match TRBD2. The junction had 14 bases not matched to a gene; V was cut back by 4 bases and J by 3 bases. Germline loops: CDR1 SGHDT, CDR2 YYEEEE. The CDR3 is 17 amino acids. This chain's CDR3 is CASSPPGGQRATDTQYF. CDR3 sequence (DNA): TGTGCCAGCAGCCCCCCGGGGGGTCAAAGGGCTACAGATACGCAGTATTTT. The entire variable domain, with the rest obtained from reference TRBV5-6 and TRBJ2-3, is as follows: DAGVTQSPTHLIKTRGQQVTLRCSPKSGHDTVSWYQQALGQGPQFIFQYYEEEERQRGNFPDRFSGHQFPNYSSELNVNALLLGDSALYLCASSPPGGQRATDTQYFGPGTRLTVL.

This clone was seen just once. The chain recombines TRBV18 with TRBJ1-5, with 8 bases fitting TRBD1. The CDR3 totals 15 residues. Per the germline V gene, CDR1 is KGHSH and CDR2 is LQKENI. The V segment lost 5 bases and the J segment 4 bases; nucleotides outside the gene matches: 7. The CDR3 region is CASSATGGGNQPQHF. The CDR3 DNA follows: TGTGCCAGCTCAGCCACAGGGGGGGGAAATCAGCCCCAGCATTTT.

This chain connects TRBV5-1 to TRBJ2-3, with D perhaps TRBD2 (6 bases). V lost 0 bases, J lost 6 bases, and 11 bases lay in between. Germline lookup yields CDR1 SGHRS and CDR2 YFSETQ. This CDR3 spans 14 amino acids. The CDR3 sequence is CASSLGSGGDTQYF. CDR3 sequence (DNA): TGCGCCAGCAGCTTGGGATCTGGGGGGGATACGCAGTATTTT.

CDR3 protein: CASSLGGKEETQYF. CDR3 coding DNA: TGTGCCAGCAGCTTGGGTGGCAAGGAGGAGACCCAGTACTTC. The gene calls are TRBV5-6 and TRBJ2-5, with no clear D. Germline V gene sequence: CDR1 SGHDT, CDR2 YYEEEE. Trimming removed 0 bases at V and 5 bases at J, with 11 bases between. CDR3 length: 14 residues.

This clone turned up a few times. The rearrangement uses TRBV10-3 and TRBJ1-1, with D possibly being TRBD1 (6 bases). The V end lost 10 bases, the J end lost 1 base, and 13 bases lay between the germline ends. The germline gives CDR1 ENHRY, CDR2 SYGVKD. The CDR3 sequence is 13 residues long. CDR3 loop: CATTQGWNTEAFF. In nucleotides, the CDR3 is TGTGCCACCACACAGGGTTGGAACACTGAAGCTTTCTTT.

The V call is TRBV28, the J call TRBJ2-1, with 14 bases identical to TRBD2. The germline V gene has CDR1 MDHEN and CDR2 SYDVKM. The CDR3 consists of 18 residues. The trim removed 4 bases at V and 4 bases at J, leaving 9 bases unmatched. The CDR3 bases are TGTGCCAGCAGTTCCTACCGACTAGCGGGGGGGTCATACAATGAGCAGTTCTTC. It translates to CASSSYRLAGGSYNEQFF.

This chain joins TRBV30 and TRBJ1-6, with D unclear. Germline V lookup: CDR1 GTSNPN, CDR2 SVGIG (reference sequence). The V end lost 0 bases, the J end lost 6 bases, and 15 bases lay between the germline ends. The CDR3 has 16 residues. CDR3: CAWSVGRDRRNSPLHF. The DNA of the CDR3 is TGTGCCTGGAGTGTAGGGAGAGATCGACGTAATTCACCCCTCCACTTT.

V usage is TRBV6-6 and J usage is TRBJ1-1; no definite D call. The ends were cut back, 8 bases at V and 7 bases at J, with 17 bases in the middle. The CDR3 has 13 amino acids. Germline lookup yields CDR1 MNHNY and CDR2 SVGAGI (reference sequence). The CDR3 loop reads CASANGDAGEAFF. DNA for the CDR3: TGTGCCAGCGCTAATGGGGATGCGGGTGAAGCTTTCTTT.